The clone carrying this T cell receptor (beta chain) was detected only once. PCR was performed a second time for about 7 to 11 cycles using a sample-barcoded 5' primer and a J-beta primer mix. One entry per CDR3 protein, called by TCRdb with MiXCR from the 5' RACE reads. The sample lists approximately 810,000 distinct CDR3 sequences, about 36% occurring once. This entry belongs to a study of blood T cells in healthy people across ages. Per germline, CDR1 SQVTM and CDR2 ANQGSEA. The CDR3 runs to 11 residues. The source is a man between 18 and 29 years old in good health. This chain links TRBV29-1 with TRBJ1-2, with D hard to call. Sequencing input: blood. The CDR3 bases are TGCACCCTGGGTGGTTCTGGTGGCTACACCTTC. It encodes CTLGGSGGYTF.